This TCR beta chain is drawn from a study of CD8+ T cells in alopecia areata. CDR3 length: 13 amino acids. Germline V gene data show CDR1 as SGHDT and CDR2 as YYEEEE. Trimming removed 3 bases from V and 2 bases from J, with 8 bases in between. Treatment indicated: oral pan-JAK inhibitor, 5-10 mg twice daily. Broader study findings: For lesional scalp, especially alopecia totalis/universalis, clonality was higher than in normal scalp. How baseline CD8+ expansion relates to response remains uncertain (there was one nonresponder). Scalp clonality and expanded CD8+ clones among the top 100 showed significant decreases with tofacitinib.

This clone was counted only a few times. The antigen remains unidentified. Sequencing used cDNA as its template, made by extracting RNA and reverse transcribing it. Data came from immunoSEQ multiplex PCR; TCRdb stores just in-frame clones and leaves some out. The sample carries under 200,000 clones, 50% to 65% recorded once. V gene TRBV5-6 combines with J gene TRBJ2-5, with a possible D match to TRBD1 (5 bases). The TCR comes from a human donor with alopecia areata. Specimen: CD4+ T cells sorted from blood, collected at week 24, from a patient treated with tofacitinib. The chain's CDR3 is CASSWGAQETQYF. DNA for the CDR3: TGTGCCAGCAGCTGGGGCGCACAAGAGACCCAGTACTTC.